The present TCR beta chain was sequenced within a study of control samples from healthy donors and cancer patients. This CDR3 region has 14 residues. Germline values: CDR1 SNHLY, CDR2 FYNNEI. Trimming left V 7 bases short and J 1 base short, with 13 bases between. Assay used: immunoSEQ multiplex PCR; TCRdb lists only in-frame clones, some missing. This table holds roughly 70,000 clones, about 95% found once. The clonotype was recovered from a woman aged 25-40 years in good health. Material for sequencing was blood. This sequence joins TRBV2 and TRBJ1-1; D possibly corresponds to TRBD1 (5 bases). Here the CDR3 reads CASNGHPGNTEAFF. CDR3 bases: TGTGCCAGCAATGGACACCCGGGGAACACTGAAGCTTTCTTT.